This T cell receptor beta chain was sequenced for a study of blood T cells in healthy people across ages. This clonotype was observed a few times. For the second PCR, which ran for roughly 7 to 11 cycles, a sample-barcoded 5' primer and a J-beta primer mix were used. A single record per CDR3 protein comes from TCRdb applying MiXCR to the 5' RACE reads. The profile shows roughly 1.5 million distinct CDR3 sequences, 35% to 45% of them singletons. Germline V CDR1 and CDR2: SQVTM, ANQGSEA. The ends were cut back, 1 base at V and 1 base at J, with 11 bases in the middle. The CDR3 spans 14 residues. The receptor was derived from a woman aged 18-29 years in good health. This sequence joins TRBV29-1 and TRBJ2-7; no clear D gene. The material sequenced was blood. The CDR3 is CSVEGVYGSYEQYF. CDR3 sequence (DNA): TGCAGCGTTGAAGGGGTATACGGTTCCTACGAGCAGTACTTC.